This entry features one T cell receptor beta chain sequence. These data come from a study of CD8+ T cells in alopecia areata. cDNA prepared by RNA extraction and subsequent reverse transcription served as the template for sequencing. TCRdb's copy holds only in-frame clones and misses some; the assay was immunoSEQ multiplex PCR. The sample has around 110,000 clones; less than 75% are singletons. Stated treatment: oral pan-JAK inhibitor, 5-10 mg twice daily. The CDR3 consists of 16 residues. The germline gives CDR1 SGHDT, CDR2 YYEEEE. V trimming: 3 bases; J trimming: 0 bases; junction bases outside the gene matches: 7.

The chain is built from TRBV5-6 and TRBJ2-3; 7 nucleotides align to TRBD1. This material consisted of CD8+ T cells sorted from blood, taken at week 24, from a patient treated with tofacitinib. The receptor comes from a human donor with alopecia areata. The CDR3 nucleotides are TGTGCCAGCAGCTCCCCCGGGACAGTAAGCACAGATACGCAGTATTTT. It yields the protein CASSSPGTVSTDTQYF.